One and the same sample provided the 14 T cell receptor beta chains below, sequenced in a study of cytomegalovirus exposure and HLA in healthy donors. Primers for the PCR totalled 60 Vbeta and 13 Jbeta. Clones were read by immunoSEQ multiplex PCR, and TCRdb kept only the in-frame ones, dropping some. The sample carries about 150,000 clones, 65% to 80% recorded once. Sequenced input: PBMCs. The origin of the receptors is a male donor in good health and CMV-seronegative.

V and J are TRBV9 and TRBJ2-5; 9 bases fit TRBD2. Trimming removed 0 bases from V and 2 bases from J; junction bases left unmatched: 5. Germline V CDR1 and CDR2: SGDLS, YYNGEE. The CDR3 is 16 amino acids. The CDR3 DNA sequence: TGTGCCAGCAGCGTAGCTTCGGCGGGGGGGCAAGAGACCCAGTACTTC. This translates into CASSVASAGGQETQYF.

The chain couples TRBV30 to TRBJ1-2; TRBD1 is a possible D gene (6 bases). Germline CDR1 GTSNPN, CDR2 SVGIG (reference sequence). The CDR3 is 13 residues long. V lost 3 bases and J 8 bases, leaving 16 bases between the germline ends. The CDR3 sequence is CAWREQGLGGYTF. CDR3 nucleotides: TGTGCCTGGAGGGAACAGGGCTTAGGGGGCTACACCTTC.

The rearrangement links TRBV7-8 to TRBJ1-1; no definite D call. This CDR3 has 15 residues. Germline lookup yields CDR1 SGHVS and CDR2 FQNEAQ. V lost 4 bases, J lost 0 bases, and 12 bases lay in between. CDR3 protein: CASSSRAGLNTEAFF. CDR3 bases: TGTGCCAGCAGCTCCCGCGCAGGTCTGAACACTGAAGCTTTCTTT.

This chain joins TRBV7-2 and TRBJ1-6; D gene unclear. The V and J ends lost 1 base and 6 bases respectively, with 10 bases between them. This CDR3 has 15 amino acids. Germline V gives CDR1 SGHTA, CDR2 FQGNSA. For the CDR3, the DNA is TGTGCCAGCAGCTTAGGGAGTGCGCCTAATTCACCCCTCCACTTT. Protein product: CASSLGSAPNSPLHF.

This clone was seen a single time. V and J are TRBV2 and TRBJ1-3; D is possibly TRBD1 (6 bases). The CDR3 runs to 17 residues. The V and J ends lost 0 bases and 0 bases respectively, with 12 bases between them. Germline V CDR1 and CDR2: SNHLY, FYNNEI. This CDR3 reads CASSEALRDISGNTIYF. Here the CDR3 DNA reads TGTGCCAGCAGTGAAGCGCTTAGGGACATCTCTGGAAACACCATATATTTT.

The chain employs TRBV2 and TRBJ2-3; 7 bases are a match to TRBD2. The CDR3 spans 16 residues. The V segment lost 11 bases and the J segment 6 bases; nucleotides outside the gene matches: 20. Germline V gene data show CDR1 as SNHLY and CDR2 as FYNNEI. CDR3 nucleotide sequence: TGTGCCCTATCCCGGGCTAGCGGCACTCGGGGGGATACGCAGTATTTT. Protein: CALSRASGTRGDTQYF.

This chain links TRBV9 with TRBJ2-1; possible D gene TRBD1, 6 bases. There are 15 residues in the CDR3. Trimming took 3 bases from V and 7 from J, leaving 17 bases between them. Germline V gene lookup returns CDR1 SGDLS and CDR2 YYNGEE. CDR3 amino acids: CASSGSWGQENEQFF. In DNA, the CDR3 is TGTGCCAGCAGCGGGAGCTGGGGGCAGGAGAATGAGCAGTTCTTC.

J is TRBJ1-2 and V is TRBV30; 8 positions agree with TRBD1. V shed 4 bases and J 2 bases; nucleotides not matched to a gene: 3. The length of the CDR3 is 13 residues. Germline-derived CDR1 and CDR2 are GTSNPN and SVGIG (reference sequence). CDR3 sequence reads: CAWTRTGNYGYTF. In nucleotides, the CDR3 is TGTGCCTGGACCCGGACAGGGAACTATGGCTACACCTTC.

The chain employs TRBV25-1 and TRBJ2-7, with a weak D call TRBD1 (6 bases). Trimming shortened V by 6 bases and J by 2 bases, and 14 bases separated the two germline ends. CDR1 MGHDK and CDR2 SYGVNS come from the germline V gene. The CDR3 has 14 amino acids. The chain's CDR3 is CASRERTVPYEQYF. CDR3 bases: TGTGCCAGCAGAGAAAGGACAGTACCCTACGAGCAGTACTTC.

This clone was seen more than once but under ten times. V and J are TRBV29-1 and TRBJ2-1; the D gene is possibly TRBD1 (5 bases). V lost 1 base to trimming and J lost 10 bases, with 11 bases between them. The CDR3 runs 12 residues. The V gene's germline CDR1 is SQVTM and CDR2 ANQGSEA. The CDR3 DNA is TGCAGCGTTGAAGTGACAGTTGGGGAGCAGTTCTTC. It yields the protein CSVEVTVGEQFF.

This sequence joins TRBV27 and TRBJ2-7; maybe TRBD1 (6 bases). With 3 bases removed from V and 6 bases from J, the gap between germline ends came to 9 bases. CDR3 length equals 12 residues. Germline V gene data show CDR1 as MNHEY and CDR2 as SMNVEV (reference sequence). The CDR3 bases are TGTGCCAGCAGTTTCTCAGGGGCCGAGCAGTACTTC. Protein product: CASSFSGAEQYF.

This CDR3 is CASRLEVKFTTNYGYTF. The CDR3 nucleotides read TGTGCCAGCAGACTAGAAGTGAAGTTCACAACGAACTATGGCTACACCTTC. The chain employs TRBV6-4 and TRBJ1-2; D unresolved. Germline V gene sequence: CDR1 MRHNA, CDR2 SNTAGT. CDR3 length equals 17 residues. The V end lost 6 bases, the J end lost 2 bases, and 22 bases lay between the germline ends.

The CDR3 region has the DNA TGTGCCAGCAGTGTGGGGGGGGGTCAGCCCCAGCATTTT. Protein: CASSVGGGQPQHF. The V gene is TRBV6-1, the J gene TRBJ1-5; D might be TRBD1 (5 bases). The V and J ends lost 4 bases and 6 bases respectively, with 10 bases between them. The germline V gene has CDR1 MNHNS and CDR2 SASEGT. This CDR3 is 13 amino acids long.

The gene calls are TRBV10-3 and TRBJ1-2; TRBD1 aligns across 7 bases. V lost 2 bases and J lost 0; bases outside the gene matches: 3. The CDR3 is made up of 15 amino acids. CDR1 ENHRY and CDR2 SYGVKD come from the germline V gene. This chain's CDR3 is CAISERDRANYGYTF. DNA of the CDR3: TGTGCCATCAGTGAGAGGGACAGAGCTAACTATGGCTACACCTTC.